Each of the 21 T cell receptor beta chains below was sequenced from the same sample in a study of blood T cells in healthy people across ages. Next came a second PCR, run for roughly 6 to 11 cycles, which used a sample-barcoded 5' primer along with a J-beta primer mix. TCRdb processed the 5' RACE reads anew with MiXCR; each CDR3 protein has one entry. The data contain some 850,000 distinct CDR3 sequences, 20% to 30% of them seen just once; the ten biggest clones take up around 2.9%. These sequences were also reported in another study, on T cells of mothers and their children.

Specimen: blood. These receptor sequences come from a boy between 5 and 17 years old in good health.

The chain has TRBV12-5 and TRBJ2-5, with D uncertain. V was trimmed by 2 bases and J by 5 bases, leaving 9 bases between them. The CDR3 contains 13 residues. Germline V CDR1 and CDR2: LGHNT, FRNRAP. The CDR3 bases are TGTGCTAGTGGTTTGCGGACGGACGAGACCCAGTACTTC. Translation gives CASGLRTDETQYF.

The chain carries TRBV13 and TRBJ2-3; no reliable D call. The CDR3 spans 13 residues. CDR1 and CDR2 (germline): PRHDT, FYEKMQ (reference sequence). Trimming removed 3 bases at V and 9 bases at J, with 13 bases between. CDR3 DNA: TGTGCCAGCAGCTTCCAACAGTTACCCACGCAGTATTTT. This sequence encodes CASSFQQLPTQYF.

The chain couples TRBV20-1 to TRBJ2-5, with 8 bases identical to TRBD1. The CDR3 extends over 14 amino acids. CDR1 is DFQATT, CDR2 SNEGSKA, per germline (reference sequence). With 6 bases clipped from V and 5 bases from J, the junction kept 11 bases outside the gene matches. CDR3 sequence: CSAVGSRGPETQYF. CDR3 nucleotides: TGCAGTGCAGTGGGGTCCAGGGGGCCTGAGACCCAGTACTTC.

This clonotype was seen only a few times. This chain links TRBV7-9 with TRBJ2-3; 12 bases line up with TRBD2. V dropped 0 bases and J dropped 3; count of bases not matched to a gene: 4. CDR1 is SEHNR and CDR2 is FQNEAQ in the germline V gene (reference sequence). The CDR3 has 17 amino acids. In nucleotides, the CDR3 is TGTGCCAGCAGCTTAGCCACGACTAGCGGGGGAACAGATACGCAGTATTTT. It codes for CASSLATTSGGTDTQYF.

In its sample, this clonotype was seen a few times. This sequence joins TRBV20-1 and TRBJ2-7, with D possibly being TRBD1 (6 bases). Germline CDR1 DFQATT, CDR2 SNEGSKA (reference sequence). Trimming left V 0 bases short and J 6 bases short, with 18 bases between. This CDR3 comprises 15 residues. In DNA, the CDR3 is TGCAGTGCTAGAGATGGGGCAGGGGACCATGGCGAGCAGTACTTC. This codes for CSARDGAGDHGEQYF.

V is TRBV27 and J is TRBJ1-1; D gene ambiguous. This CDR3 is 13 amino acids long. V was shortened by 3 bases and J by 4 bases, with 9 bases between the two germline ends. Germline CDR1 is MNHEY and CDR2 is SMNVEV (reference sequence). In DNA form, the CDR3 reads TGTGCCAGCAGTTTGGCCTGGTCCACTGAAGCTTTCTTT. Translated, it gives CASSLAWSTEAFF.

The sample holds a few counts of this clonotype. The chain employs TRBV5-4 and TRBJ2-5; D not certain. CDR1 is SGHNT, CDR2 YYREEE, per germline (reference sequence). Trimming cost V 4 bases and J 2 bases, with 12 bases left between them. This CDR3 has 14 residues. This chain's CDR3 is CASSELDGQETQYF. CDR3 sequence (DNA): TGTGCCAGCAGCGAGCTGGACGGACAAGAGACCCAGTACTTC.

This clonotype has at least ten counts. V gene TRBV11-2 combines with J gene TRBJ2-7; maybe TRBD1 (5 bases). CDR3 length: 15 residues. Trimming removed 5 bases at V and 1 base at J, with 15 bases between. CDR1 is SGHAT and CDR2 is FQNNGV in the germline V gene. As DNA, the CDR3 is TGTGCCAGCAGCCCCGGGCAGGGTAGATCCTACGAGCAGTACTTC. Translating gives CASSPGQGRSYEQYF.

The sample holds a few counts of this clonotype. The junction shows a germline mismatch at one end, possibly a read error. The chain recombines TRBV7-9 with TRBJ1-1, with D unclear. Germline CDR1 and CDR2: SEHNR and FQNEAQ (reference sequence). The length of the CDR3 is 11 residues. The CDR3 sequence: CTSSKGSEAFF. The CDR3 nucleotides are TGTACCAGCAGCAAAGGCTCTGAAGCTTTCTTT.

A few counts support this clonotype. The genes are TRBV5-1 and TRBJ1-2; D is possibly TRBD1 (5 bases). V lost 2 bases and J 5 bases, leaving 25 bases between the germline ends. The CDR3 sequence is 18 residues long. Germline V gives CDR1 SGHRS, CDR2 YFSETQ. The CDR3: CASSFTGAGTYGTYGYTF. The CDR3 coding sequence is TGCGCCAGCAGCTTTACAGGCGCCGGGACCTACGGAACATATGGCTACACCTTC.

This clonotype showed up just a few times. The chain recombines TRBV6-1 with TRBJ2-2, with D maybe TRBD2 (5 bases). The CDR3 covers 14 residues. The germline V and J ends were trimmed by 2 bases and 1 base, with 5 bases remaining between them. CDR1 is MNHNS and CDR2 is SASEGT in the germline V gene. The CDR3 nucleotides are TGTGCCAGCAGTGAACGGGGGAACACCGGGGAGCTGTTTTTT. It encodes CASSERGNTGELFF.

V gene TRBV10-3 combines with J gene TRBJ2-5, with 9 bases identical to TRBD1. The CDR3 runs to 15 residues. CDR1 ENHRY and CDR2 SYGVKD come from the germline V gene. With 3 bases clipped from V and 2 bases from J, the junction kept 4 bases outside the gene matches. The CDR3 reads CAISDGQGIQETQYF. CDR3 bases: TGTGCCATCAGTGACGGACAGGGGATTCAAGAGACCCAGTACTTC.

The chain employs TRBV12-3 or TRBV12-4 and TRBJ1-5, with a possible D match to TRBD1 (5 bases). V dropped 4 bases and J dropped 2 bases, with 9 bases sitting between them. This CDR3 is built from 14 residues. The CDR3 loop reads CASSSVGGNQPQHF. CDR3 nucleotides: TGTGCCAGCAGTTCTGTGGGGGGCAATCAGCCCCAGCATTTT.

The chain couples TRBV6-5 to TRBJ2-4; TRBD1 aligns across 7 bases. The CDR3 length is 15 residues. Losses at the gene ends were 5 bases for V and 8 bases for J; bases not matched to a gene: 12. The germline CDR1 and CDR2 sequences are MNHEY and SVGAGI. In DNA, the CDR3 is TGTGCCAGCAGTAGGACAGGCGATAATACCGACATTCAGTACTTC. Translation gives CASSRTGDNTDIQYF.

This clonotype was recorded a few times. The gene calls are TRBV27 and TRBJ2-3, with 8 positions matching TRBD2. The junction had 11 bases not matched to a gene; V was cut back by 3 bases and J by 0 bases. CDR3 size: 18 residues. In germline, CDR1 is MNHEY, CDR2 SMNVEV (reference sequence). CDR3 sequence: CASSLEARLALSTDTQYF. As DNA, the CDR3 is TGTGCCAGCAGTTTGGAGGCCCGACTAGCGCTTAGCACAGATACGCAGTATTTT.

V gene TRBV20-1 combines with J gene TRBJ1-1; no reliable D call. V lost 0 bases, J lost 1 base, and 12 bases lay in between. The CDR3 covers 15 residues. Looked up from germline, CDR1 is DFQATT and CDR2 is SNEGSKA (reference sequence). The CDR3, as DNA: TGCAGTGCTAGAGATCAGGACGGTTGGAACACTGAAGCTTTCTTT. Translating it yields CSARDQDGWNTEAFF.

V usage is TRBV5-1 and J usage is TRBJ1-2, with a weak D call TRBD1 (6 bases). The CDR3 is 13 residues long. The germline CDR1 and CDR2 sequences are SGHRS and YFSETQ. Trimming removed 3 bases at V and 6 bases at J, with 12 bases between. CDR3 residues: CASSYPGAHGYTF. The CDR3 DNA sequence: TGCGCCAGCAGCTACCCAGGGGCCCATGGCTACACCTTC.

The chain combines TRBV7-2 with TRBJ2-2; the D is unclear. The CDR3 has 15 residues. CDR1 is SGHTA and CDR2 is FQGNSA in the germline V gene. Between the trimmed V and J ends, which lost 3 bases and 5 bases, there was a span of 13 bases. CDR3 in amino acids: CASSLARVGTGELFF. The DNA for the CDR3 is TGTGCCAGCAGCTTGGCCCGGGTGGGGACCGGGGAGCTGTTTTTT.

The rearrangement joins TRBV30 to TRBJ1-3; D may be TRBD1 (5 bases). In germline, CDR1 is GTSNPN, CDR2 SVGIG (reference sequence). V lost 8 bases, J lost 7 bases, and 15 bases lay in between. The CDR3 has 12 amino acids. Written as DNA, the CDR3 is TGTGCCGGCAAAGTCCCAGGGAACACCATATATTTT. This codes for CAGKVPGNTIYF.

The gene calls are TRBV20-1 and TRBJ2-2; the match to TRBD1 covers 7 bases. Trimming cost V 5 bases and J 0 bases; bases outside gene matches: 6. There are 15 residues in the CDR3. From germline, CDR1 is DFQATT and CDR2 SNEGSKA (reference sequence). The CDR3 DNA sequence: TGCAGTGCTCGACGAGACAGGGCGAACACCGGGGAGCTGTTTTTT. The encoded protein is CSARRDRANTGELFF.

The CDR3 sequence: CATSLTRDVSYNEQFF. The CDR3 nucleotides are TGTGCCACCAGCCTCACCCGGGACGTCTCCTACAATGAGCAGTTCTTC. This rearrangement joins TRBV15 to TRBJ2-1; D may correspond to TRBD1 or TRBD2 (5 bases each). CDR3 length: 16 residues. Germline CDR1 and CDR2: LNHNV and YYDKDF (reference sequence). V lost 5 bases, J lost 0 bases, and 14 bases lay in between.